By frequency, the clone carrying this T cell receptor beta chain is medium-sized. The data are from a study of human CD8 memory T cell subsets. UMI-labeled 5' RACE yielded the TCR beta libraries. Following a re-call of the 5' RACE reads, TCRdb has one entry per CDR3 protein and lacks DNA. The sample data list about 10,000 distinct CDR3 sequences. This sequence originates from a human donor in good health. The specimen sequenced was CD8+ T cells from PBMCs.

This CDR3 reads CASSLDGTTGNTEAFF. The genes are TRBV7-3 and TRBJ1-1. This CDR3 has 16 residues. Germline V CDR1 and CDR2: SGHTA, FQGTGA.